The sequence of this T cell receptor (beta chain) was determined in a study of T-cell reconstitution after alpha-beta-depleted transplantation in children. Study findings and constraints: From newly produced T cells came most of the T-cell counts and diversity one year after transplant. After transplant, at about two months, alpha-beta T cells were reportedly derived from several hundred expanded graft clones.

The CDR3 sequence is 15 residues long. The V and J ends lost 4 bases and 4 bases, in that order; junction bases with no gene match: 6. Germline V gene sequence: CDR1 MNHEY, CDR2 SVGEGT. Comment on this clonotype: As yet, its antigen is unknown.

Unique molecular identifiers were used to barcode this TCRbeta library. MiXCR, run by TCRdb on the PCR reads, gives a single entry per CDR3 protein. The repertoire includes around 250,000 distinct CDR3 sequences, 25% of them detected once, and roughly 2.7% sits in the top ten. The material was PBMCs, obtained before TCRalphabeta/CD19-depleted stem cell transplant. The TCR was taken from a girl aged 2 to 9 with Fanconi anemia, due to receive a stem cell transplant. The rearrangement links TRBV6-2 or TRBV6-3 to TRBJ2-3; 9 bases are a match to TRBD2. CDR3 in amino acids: CASSLGREGPDTQYF. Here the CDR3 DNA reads TGTGCCAGCAGTTTGGGGCGGGAGGGCCCAGATACGCAGTATTTT.